This T cell receptor (beta chain) derives from a study of cytomegalovirus exposure and HLA in healthy donors (dated by TCRdb to 2015 to 2018). Background on the whole study: An earlier analysis of several hundred of the donors reported 250 to 300 Gb of sequence data and 100 million to 130 million unique TCR beta sequences from about 200 million T cells. Roughly 300 gigabases of sequencing data and tens of millions of unique TCR sequences made up an early release that covered about 640 HLA-typed donors. The genetic ancestry cluster associated with self-reported Caucasian donors included 65% to 90% of the roughly 400 genotyped donors. The study aimed to test whether signatures of past pathogen exposure could be identified by cataloging public T cell receptors. The study profiled the T cell repertoires of about 640 subjects by immunosequencing and related them to cytomegalovirus serostatus. Along with the approximately 670-subject first cohort, a separate validation cohort of over a hundred different subjects was used. To predict cytomegalovirus infection status, the study combined high-throughput TCR immunosequencing, statistical association of individual TCRs with disease status, and machine learning. A later analysis re-analyzed previously published TCR beta repertoires from roughly 600 donors and added high-resolution HLA genotyping to study TCR occurrence patterns. Rather than using new phenotypic data, the later analysis identified candidate immune exposures from TCR beta sequences and from how often those sequences occurred across donors. An earlier analysis of 587 of the donors used high-throughput TCR beta sequencing to judge whether each TCR beta V gene segment behaved as functional or pseudogenic. Alongside the repertoire data, information on donor age, sex, ethnicity and CMV serostatus was compiled. A later genetic analysis took genome-wide SNP genotypes for about 55% of the roughly 670 donors and used that subset as a discovery cohort. All discovery cohort repertoires had been generated on a single sequencing platform. HLA typing covered class I and class II loci at four-digit resolution. Typing coverage differed by locus: A, B, C, DRB1 and DQB1 were typed in about 629-640 donors, DQA1 in about 560, DPA1 in roughly 590, and DPB1 in just under 480. Because of strong linkage in the cohort, roughly five DR-DQ haplotypes were treated as single units for association and clustering. Among a few hundred genotyped donors of the cohort, an average of 235,054 unique TCR beta nucleotide sequences were sequenced per donor, around a sixth of them non-productive. Broad study findings and their caveats: Because some donors lacked HLA typing at each locus, the association tests relied only on the typed subset. Because the 87-base-pair reads could not distinguish some IMGT-functional V segments, including TRBV6-2 and TRBV6-3, those segments were excluded. In vitro tests confirmed that a few of the cytomegalovirus-associated TCR beta chains recognize cytomegalovirus antigens. A later genetic analysis reported fewer N-insertions in productive TCRs among donors in an Asian-associated ancestry cluster than the roughly 620-donor mean. A later analysis reported that several top co-occurrence clusters appeared linked to parvovirus B19, influenza, CMV and Epstein-Barr virus. According to a later analysis, TCR association rates differed among HLA loci, with DRB1 alleles showing the most associated TCRs and HLA-C alleles showing the fewest. The cohort was sequenced for TCR beta chains only, and without alpha or paired-chain data the features that could be detected were limited. While some public TCRs were present in many individuals, most TCR sequences turned up only very rarely across donors. A further reported finding was that TCR beta sequences accurately predicted the HLA-A and HLA-B alleles for most subjects in the first cohort. For the cohort, immune exposure information was limited to CMV serostatus. In a later analysis, 15,000 to 20,000 TCR beta sequences were associated with specific HLA alleles at a false discovery rate of 0.05. In an earlier analysis of about 600 of the donors, most TCR beta V segments appeared in productive rearrangements about 90% or about 30% of the time, broadly matching IMGT annotations. In a later genetic analysis, a missense DCLRE1C variant was associated with V-gene and J-gene trimming of TCR beta chains, and the association was replicated in an independent cohort. The sequencing pipeline was judged likely to have produced a cluster of highly shared sequence variants as a technical artifact. The study listed approximately 150 TCR beta chains as associated with cytomegalovirus. Correlated functional status among segregating V segments might be attributable to linkage disequilibrium, but an unknown experimental factor could not be ruled out. According to the authors, the approach could potentially be generalized to other disease states and immunological phenotypes. The earlier analysis of almost 600 of the donors excluded some 15 rarely observed V segments, including chromosome 9 orphons, because counts were too low. The classifier was reported to diagnose cytomegalovirus status with high specificity and sensitivity in both the original and validation cohorts. Strong co-occurrence of HLA alleles, especially DR and DQ, made assigning TCR associations to individual alleles difficult. In a later analysis, HLA-associated TCR beta chains showed more clonal expansion and lower generation probabilities than non-associated chains that were equally common. Presence/absence analyses assumed roughly uniform sequencing depth across donors, an assumption that may not hold. According to a later analysis, most CMV-associated TCR beta chains appeared to be HLA-restricted, and the HLA associations seemed to be driven largely by CMV exposure.

The library was obtained by the immunoSEQ multiplex PCR assay. The multiplex PCR relied on a mix of 60 forward primers for TCR Vbeta segments and 13 reverse primers for TCR Jbeta segments. The CDR3 region of rearranged TCR beta genes was amplified from genomic DNA by a multiplex PCR assay. The Illumina HiSeq System was used to sequence the amplified TCR beta libraries as 87-base-pair reads. As for the authors' bioinformatics: Across the 600 to 700 repertoires, a later analysis counted about 81 million unique TCR beta chains, roughly 11 million of which were shared by at least two donors. To remove PCR and sequencing errors, raw reads were error-corrected and collapsed into unique sequences using a nearest-neighbor algorithm that merged closely related sequences. CDR3 sequences were aligned to IMGT reference sequences to assign V, D and J gene segments. For a sequence to be retained, a match of at least six nucleotides to both a V gene segment and a J gene segment was required. Rearrangements were called productive when the CDR3 lacked stop codons and stayed in frame with V and J; all others were non-productive. Following IMGT convention, CDR3 was defined as the stretch from the second conserved V-encoded cysteine to the conserved J-encoded phenylalanine. In an earlier analysis of approximately 590 of the donors, sequences lacking an unambiguous match to a single V gene segment were excluded. In an earlier analysis of roughly 600 of the donors, a V segment was called functional when productive rearrangements were above 56.7%, and segregating when the standard deviation between donors exceeded 5%. A statistical classification framework was developed to diagnose cytomegalovirus status using the catalog of TCR beta chain sequences. V and J gene assignment, in a later analysis, came from comparing TCR nucleotide sequences with IMGT/GENE-DB human TR gene sequences. Using the TCRdist pipeline, a later analysis assigned CDR3 sequences along with most-parsimonious VDJ recombination scenarios. In a later analysis, each TCR beta chain was defined by its CDR3 amino acid sequence together with its V-gene family, and reads without a unique V-gene family were excluded. As a way to deal with suspected cross-contamination and a sequencing artifact, a later analysis dropped 450 to 600 nucleotide sequences that were highly shared and had low generation probability. In a later analysis, a clonal expansion index was calculated for each public chain from normalized within-repertoire ranks of inferred template counts. In a later analysis, generation probabilities were computed with a VDJ recombination model fitted to out-of-frame rearrangements, and the resulting probabilities were checked against IGoR. Hypergeometric tests were used in a later analysis to score TCR-TCR, TCR-HLA and TCR-CMV co-occurrence, with a repertoire-size bias correction applied to the TCR pairs. In a later analysis, false discovery rates were estimated by permuting HLA or CMV assignments 20 times. In a later analysis, co-occurring TCRs were grouped using DBSCAN, with TCRdist sequence similarity added in when clustering inside HLA-allele-positive subsets. For co-occurrence clustering, repertoires with fewer than 30,000 or more than 120,000 public chains were excluded, along with four to six repertoires with anomalous nucleotide sharing. The clones in this table, taken by TCRdb from immuneACCESS, are in-frame only. Not every clone is retained; where verified, under half of the shortfall comes from an unresolved V gene, and the cause of the rest is unknown. That table is the source of V, J and clone size, and D and trimming were worked out from the DNA. The table for this sample shows about 88,000 clones. The ten top clones hold approximately 6% of the sample.

The cysteine opens and the phenylalanine closes a CDR3 of 14 amino acids. The CDR3 DNA has 42 bases and is translated from base 1. CDR1 and CDR2 (LNHDA, SQIVND) derive from the germline V gene (reference sequence). About this clone itself: The specificity of this receptor is unknown. Relative to the germline gene, one junction end is altered; a read error may explain this. Distinct nucleotide sequences in the sample also encode this CDR3.

In total, 500 to 700 healthy bone marrow donors made up the cohort. At the time of sampling, every cohort member was nominally healthy, though immune exposures that went unrecorded were likely present. The donor tested CMV seropositive and was one of the 289 seropositive cohort members. A peripheral blood sample was collected from each donor, and TCR beta sequencing was performed on peripheral blood mononuclear cells. Genomic DNA was extracted from the blood cell samples with the Qiagen DNeasy Blood Extraction Kit. The rearranged segments are TRBV19 and TRBJ1-6; 8 nucleotides in the junction match TRBD1. The material sequenced was PBMCs. The TCR sequence derives from a girl aged 5-17 years in good health and CMV-seropositive. The CDR3 corresponds to CASSPRTGHSPLHF. The DNA reads as follows: TGTGCCAGTAGTCCGAGGACAGGGCATTCACCCCTACACTTT.